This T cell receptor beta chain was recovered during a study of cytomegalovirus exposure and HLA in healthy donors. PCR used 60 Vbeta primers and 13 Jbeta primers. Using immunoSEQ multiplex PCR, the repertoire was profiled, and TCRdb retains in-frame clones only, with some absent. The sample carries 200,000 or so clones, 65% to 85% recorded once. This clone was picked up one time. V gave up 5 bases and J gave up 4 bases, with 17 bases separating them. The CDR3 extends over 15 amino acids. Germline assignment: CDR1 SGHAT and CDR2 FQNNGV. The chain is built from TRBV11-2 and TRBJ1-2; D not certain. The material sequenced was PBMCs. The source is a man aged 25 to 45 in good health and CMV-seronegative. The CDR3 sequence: CASSPLLEGAYGYTF. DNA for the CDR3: TGTGCCAGCAGCCCTCTTCTGGAGGGTGCCTATGGCTACACCTTC.